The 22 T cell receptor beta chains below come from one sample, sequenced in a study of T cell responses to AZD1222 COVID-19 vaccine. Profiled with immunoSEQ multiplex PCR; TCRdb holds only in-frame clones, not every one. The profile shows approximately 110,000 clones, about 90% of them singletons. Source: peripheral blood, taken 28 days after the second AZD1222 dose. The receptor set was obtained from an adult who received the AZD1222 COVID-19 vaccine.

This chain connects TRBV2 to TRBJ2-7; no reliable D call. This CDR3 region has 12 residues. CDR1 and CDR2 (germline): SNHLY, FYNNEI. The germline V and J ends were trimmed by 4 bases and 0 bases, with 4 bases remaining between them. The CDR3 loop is CASSVHSYEQYF. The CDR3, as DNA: TGTGCCAGCAGTGTACACTCCTACGAGCAGTACTTC.

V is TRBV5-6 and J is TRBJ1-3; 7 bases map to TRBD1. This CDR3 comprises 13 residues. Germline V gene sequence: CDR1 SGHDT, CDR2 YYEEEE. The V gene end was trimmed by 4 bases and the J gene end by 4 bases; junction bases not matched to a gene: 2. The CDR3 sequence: CASSGGGGNTIYF. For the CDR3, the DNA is TGTGCCAGCAGCGGAGGGGGCGGAAACACCATATATTTT.

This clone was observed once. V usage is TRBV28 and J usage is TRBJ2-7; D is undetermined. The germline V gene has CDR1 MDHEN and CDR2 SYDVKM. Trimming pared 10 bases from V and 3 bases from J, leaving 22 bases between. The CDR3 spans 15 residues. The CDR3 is CATFSQAANFYEQYF. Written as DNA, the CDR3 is TGTGCCACCTTCTCCCAGGCAGCTAATTTCTACGAGCAGTACTTC.

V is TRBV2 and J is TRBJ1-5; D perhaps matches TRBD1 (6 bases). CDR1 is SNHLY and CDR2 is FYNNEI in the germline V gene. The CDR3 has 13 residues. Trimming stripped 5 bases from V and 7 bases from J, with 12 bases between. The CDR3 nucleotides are TGTGCCAGCAGTCCAGGGGAATACCAGCCCCAGCATTTT. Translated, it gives CASSPGEYQPQHF. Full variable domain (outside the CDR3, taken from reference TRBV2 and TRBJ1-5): EPEVTQTPSHQVTQMGQEVILRCVPISNHLYFYWYRQILGQKVEFLVSFYNNEISEKSEIFDDQFSVERPDGSNFTLKIRSTKLEDSAMYFCASSPGEYQPQHFGDGTRLSIL.

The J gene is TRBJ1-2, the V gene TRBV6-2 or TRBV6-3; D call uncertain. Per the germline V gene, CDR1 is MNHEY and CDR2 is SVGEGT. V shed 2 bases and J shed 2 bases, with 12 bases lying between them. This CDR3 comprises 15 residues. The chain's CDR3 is CASSYRGNKNYGYTF. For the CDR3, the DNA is TGTGCCAGCAGTTACCGCGGGAATAAAAACTATGGCTACACCTTC.

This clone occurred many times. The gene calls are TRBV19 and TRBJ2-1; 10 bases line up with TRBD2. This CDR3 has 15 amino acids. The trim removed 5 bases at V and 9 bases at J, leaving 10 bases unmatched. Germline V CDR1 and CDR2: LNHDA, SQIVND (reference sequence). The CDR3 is CASSSQSGRGSEQFF. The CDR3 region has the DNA TGTGCCAGTAGTTCACAGAGCGGGAGGGGTAGTGAGCAGTTCTTC.

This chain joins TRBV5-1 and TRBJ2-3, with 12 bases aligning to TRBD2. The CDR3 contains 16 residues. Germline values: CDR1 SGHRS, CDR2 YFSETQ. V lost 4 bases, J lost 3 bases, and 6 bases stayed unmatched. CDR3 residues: CASSKGTSGQTDTQYF. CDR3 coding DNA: TGCGCCAGCAGCAAAGGGACTAGCGGGCAAACAGATACGCAGTATTTT.

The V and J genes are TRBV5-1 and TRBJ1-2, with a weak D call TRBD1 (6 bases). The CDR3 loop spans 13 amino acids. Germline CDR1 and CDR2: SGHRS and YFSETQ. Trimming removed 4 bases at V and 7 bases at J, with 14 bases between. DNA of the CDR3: TGCGCCAGCAGCGACACAGGGAATGCTGGCTACACCTTC. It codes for CASSDTGNAGYTF.

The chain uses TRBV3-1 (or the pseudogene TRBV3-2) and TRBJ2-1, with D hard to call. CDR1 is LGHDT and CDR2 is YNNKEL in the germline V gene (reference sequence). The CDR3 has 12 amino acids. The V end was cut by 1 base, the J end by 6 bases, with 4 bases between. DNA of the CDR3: TGTGCCAGCAGCCAAGGACTCAATGAGCAGTTCTTC. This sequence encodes CASSQGLNEQFF.

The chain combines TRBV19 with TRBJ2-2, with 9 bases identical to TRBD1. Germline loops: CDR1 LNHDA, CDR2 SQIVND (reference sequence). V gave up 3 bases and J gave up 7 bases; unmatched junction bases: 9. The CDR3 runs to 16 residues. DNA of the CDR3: TGTGCCAGTAGTATCTCTCGGGGACAGGGCCACGGGGAGCTGTTTTTT. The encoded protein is CASSISRGQGHGELFF.

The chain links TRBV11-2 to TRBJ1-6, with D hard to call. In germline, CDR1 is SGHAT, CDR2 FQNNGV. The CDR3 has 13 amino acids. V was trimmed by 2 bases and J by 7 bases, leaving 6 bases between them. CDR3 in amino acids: CASSLYRNSPLHF. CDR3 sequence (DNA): TGTGCCAGCAGCTTATACAGAAATTCACCCCTCCACTTT.

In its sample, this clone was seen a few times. The CDR3 loop reads CASSSLHRPTSSGNTIYF. The CDR3 nucleotides read TGTGCCAGCAGCTCTCTCCACAGGCCTACTAGCTCTGGAAACACCATATATTTT. The chain couples TRBV7-9 to TRBJ1-3; weak D call: TRBD1 (5 bases). CDR1 and CDR2 (germline): SEHNR, FQNEAQ (reference sequence). The V end lost 4 bases, the J end lost 0 bases, and 19 bases lay between the germline ends. The CDR3 covers 18 residues.

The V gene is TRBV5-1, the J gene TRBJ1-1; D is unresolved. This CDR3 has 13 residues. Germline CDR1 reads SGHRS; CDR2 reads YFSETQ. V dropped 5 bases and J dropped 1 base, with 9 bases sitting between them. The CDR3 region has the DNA TGCGCCAGCAGGAGGATAGAGAACACTGAAGCTTTCTTT. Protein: CASRRIENTEAFF. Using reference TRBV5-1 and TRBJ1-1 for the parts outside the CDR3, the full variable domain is KAGVTQTPRYLIKTRGQQVTLSCSPISGHRSVSWYQQTPGQGLQFLFEYFSETQRNKGNFPGRFSGRQFSNSRSEMNVSTLELGDSALYLCASRRIENTEAFFGQGTRLTVV.

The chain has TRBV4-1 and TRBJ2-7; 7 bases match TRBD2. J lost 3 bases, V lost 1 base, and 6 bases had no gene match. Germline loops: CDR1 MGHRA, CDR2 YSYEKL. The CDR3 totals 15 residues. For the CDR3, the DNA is TGCGCCAGCAGCCAAGCTTACGGGGGGATCTACGAGCAGTACTTC. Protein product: CASSQAYGGIYEQYF.

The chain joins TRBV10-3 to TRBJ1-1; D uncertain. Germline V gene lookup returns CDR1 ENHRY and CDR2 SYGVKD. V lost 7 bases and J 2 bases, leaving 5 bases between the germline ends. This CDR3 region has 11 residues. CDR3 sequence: CAIKGNTEAFF. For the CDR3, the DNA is TGTGCCATCAAGGGAAACACTGAAGCTTTCTTT.

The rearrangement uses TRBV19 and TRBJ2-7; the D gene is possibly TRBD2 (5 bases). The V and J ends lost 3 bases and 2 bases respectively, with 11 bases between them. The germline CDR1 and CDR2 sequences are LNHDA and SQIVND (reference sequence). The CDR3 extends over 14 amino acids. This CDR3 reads CASSIGRATYEQYF. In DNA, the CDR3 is TGTGCCAGTAGTATTGGGCGGGCTACCTACGAGCAGTACTTC.

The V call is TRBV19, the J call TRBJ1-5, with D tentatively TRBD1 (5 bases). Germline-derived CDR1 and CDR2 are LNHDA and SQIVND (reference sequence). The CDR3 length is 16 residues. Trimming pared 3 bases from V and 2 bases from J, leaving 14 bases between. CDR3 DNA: TGTGCCAGTAGTATCTACGAGGGGATGGGCAATCAGCCCCAGCATTTT. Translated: CASSIYEGMGNQPQHF.

CDR3 amino acids: CASSLLGAINEKLFF. The CDR3 nucleotides read TGCGCCAGCAGCTTGCTGGGGGCAATTAATGAAAAACTGTTTTTT. The chain links TRBV5-1 to TRBJ1-4, with TRBD1 as a possible D gene (6 bases). Per germline, CDR1 SGHRS and CDR2 YFSETQ. V was pared by 1 base and J by 4 bases, with 11 bases between. The CDR3 totals 15 residues.

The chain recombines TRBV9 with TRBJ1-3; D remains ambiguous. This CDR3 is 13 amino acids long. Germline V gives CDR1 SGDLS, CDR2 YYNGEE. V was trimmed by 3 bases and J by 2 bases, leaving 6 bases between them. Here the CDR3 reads CASSGETGNTIYF. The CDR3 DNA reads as TGTGCCAGCAGCGGAGAGACTGGAAACACCATATATTTT.

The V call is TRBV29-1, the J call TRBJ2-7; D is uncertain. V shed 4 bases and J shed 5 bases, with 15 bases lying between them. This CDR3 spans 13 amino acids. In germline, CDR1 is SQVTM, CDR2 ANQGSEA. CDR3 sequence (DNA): TGCAGCGTTGCAGCGTCCGGCTTCAACGAGCAGTACTTC. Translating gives CSVAASGFNEQYF.

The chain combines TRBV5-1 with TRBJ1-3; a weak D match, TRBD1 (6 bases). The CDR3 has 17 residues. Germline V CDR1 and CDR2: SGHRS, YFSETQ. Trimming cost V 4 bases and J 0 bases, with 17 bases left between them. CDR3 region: CASSPGGHGGSGNTIYF. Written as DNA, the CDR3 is TGCGCCAGCAGCCCTGGGGGGCACGGGGGCTCTGGAAACACCATATATTTT.

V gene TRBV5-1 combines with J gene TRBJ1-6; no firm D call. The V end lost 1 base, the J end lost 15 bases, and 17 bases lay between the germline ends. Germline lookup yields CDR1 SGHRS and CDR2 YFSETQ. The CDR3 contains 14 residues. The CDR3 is CASSLSYDGKDLHF. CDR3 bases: TGCGCCAGCAGCTTGTCGTACGATGGGAAAGACCTCCACTTT.